These 25 T cell receptor beta chains were sequenced from one sample in a study of post-analysis software for immune sequencing data. Whole-study results and caveats: In patients, five TRBV segments were more frequent than in controls, with TRBV5-6, TRBV5-1 and TRBV20-1 among them.

TCR beta libraries were prepared from cDNA with unique molecular identifiers. From the PCR reads, TCRdb called clonotypes with MiXCR, one entry per CDR3 protein. In the table there are a few hundred thousand distinct CDR3 sequences, approximately 31% of which are singletons. Their cognate antigens are unknown. Sequenced material: blood. The origin of the receptors is a girl under 18 with multiple sclerosis.

CDR3 bases: TGCAGTGCTAGAGATCCCCTGAAGGGAGAGACCCAGTACTTC. Translating gives CSARDPLKGETQYF. The chain couples TRBV20-1 to TRBJ2-5; no firm D call. Looked up from germline, CDR1 is DFQATT and CDR2 is SNEGSKA (reference sequence). V was shortened by 0 bases and J by 4 bases, with 12 bases between the two germline ends. This CDR3 region has 14 residues.

The chain uses TRBV7-9 and TRBJ2-5, with 13 bases fitting TRBD2. This CDR3 is built from 18 residues. The germline CDR1 and CDR2 sequences are SEHNR and FQNEAQ (reference sequence). V gave up 1 base and J gave up 5 bases; unmatched junction bases: 10. The CDR3 reads CASSLDPRTSGGRETQYF. The CDR3, as DNA: TGTGCCAGCAGCTTAGATCCCCGGACTAGCGGGGGCCGGGAGACCCAGTACTTC.

This clonotype was observed a few times. The germline gene is not matched at one end of the junction; a read error may be the cause. The chain employs TRBV7-7 and TRBJ1-4; D uncertain. CDR1 is SSHAT and CDR2 is FNYEAQ in the germline V gene (reference sequence). CDR3 length equals 13 residues. The DNA for the CDR3 is TGTGCTAGCAGCCTAACTGAGGGCGAAAAACTGTTTTTT. Translating gives CASSLTEGEKLFF.

In its sample, this clonotype was seen a few times. The J gene is TRBJ2-4, the V gene TRBV20-1; no clear D gene. Trimming took off 6 bases at V and 3 bases at J, with 21 bases between the two ends. The CDR3 has 16 amino acids. Per germline, CDR1 DFQATT and CDR2 SNEGSKA (reference sequence). The CDR3 loop is CSAPDPNTPGKNIQYF. The CDR3 DNA reads TGCAGTGCCCCCGACCCTAATACGCCAGGCAAAAACATTCAGTACTTC.

This clonotype was recorded a few times. V is TRBV28 and J is TRBJ2-3; no clear D gene. V was pared by 4 bases and J by 0 bases, with 8 bases between. This CDR3 spans 14 amino acids. CDR1 is MDHEN, CDR2 SYDVKM, per germline. The CDR3 DNA reads TGTGCCAGCAGTTCTCCTTCTAGCACAGATACGCAGTATTTT. Translated: CASSSPSSTDTQYF.

The rearrangement joins TRBV12-3 or TRBV12-4 to TRBJ2-5; 9 nucleotides agree with TRBD1. With the DNA end fitting TRBJ2-4 better, the J assignment may be wrong. This CDR3 is built from 14 residues. CDR3: CASSAPGQGVIQYF. CDR3 DNA: TGTGCCAGCAGTGCCCCGGGACAGGGAGTCATTCAGTACTTC.

As to this clonotype: Possible read error: a much larger clone is one base away. The V call is TRBV29-1, the J call TRBJ2-1; D ambiguous. Deletions cut 4 bases from V and 4 bases from J, with 14 bases between. Germline V gene lookup returns CDR1 SQVTM and CDR2 ANQGSEA. The CDR3 is 14 amino acids. The CDR3 nucleotides read TGCAGCGTTGGGTTAGGAGAGGCTTACAATGAGCAGTTCTTC. Protein sequence: CSVGLGEAYNEQFF.

This clonotype was found a few times. The chain combines TRBV29-1 with TRBJ2-5, with 9 bases matching TRBD1. Germline lookup yields CDR1 SQVTM and CDR2 ANQGSEA. This CDR3 is built from 13 residues. Unmatched junction bases numbered 7, after V lost 6 bases and J lost 5 bases. The CDR3 nucleotides read TGCAGCGTCGCCGGGACAGGGACGGAGACCCAGTACTTC. This translates into CSVAGTGTETQYF.

This clonotype was counted a few times. In DNA, the CDR3 is TGCGCCAGCAGCTTTCACTACCGGTCTGGAACCGGCTACACCTTC. Residues: CASSFHYRSGTGYTF. The gene calls are TRBV5-1 and TRBJ1-2; D not certain. The length of the CDR3 is 15 residues. Trimming stripped 2 bases from V and 8 bases from J, with 19 bases between. Germline-derived CDR1 and CDR2 are SGHRS and YFSETQ. The complete variable domain, with remaining parts taken from reference TRBV5-1 and TRBJ1-2, reads KAGVTQTPRYLIKTRGQQVTLSCSPISGHRSVSWYQQTPGQGLQFLFEYFSETQRNKGNFPGRFSGRQFSNSRSEMNVSTLELGDSALYLCASSFHYRSGTGYTFGSGTRLTVV.

The sample holds a few counts of this clonotype. The DNA of the CDR3 is TGCGCCAGCAGCTCAGGACTAGCGGGGGGCATCACAGATACGCAGTATTTT. It yields the protein CASSSGLAGGITDTQYF. The rearrangement joins TRBV5-1 to TRBJ2-3; 14 nucleotides line up with TRBD2. CDR1 and CDR2 (germline): SGHRS, YFSETQ. The V segment lost 3 bases and the J segment 2 bases; nucleotides outside the gene matches: 5. This CDR3 has 17 residues.

Turning to this clonotype: This may come from a read error, since a much larger clone is one base off. The chain carries TRBV6-5 and TRBJ2-3; no clear D. CDR3 length: 12 amino acids. Germline-derived CDR1 and CDR2 are MNHEY and SVGAGI. The CDR3 DNA sequence: TGTGCCTGCAGTTACTCTGGAGATACGCAGTATTTT. It codes for CACSYSGDTQYF.

The rearrangement links TRBV4-1 to TRBJ2-5, with D uncertain. Near its end, the DNA agrees better with TRBJ2-7, so the J call may be wrong. The V gene's germline CDR1 is MGHRA and CDR2 YSYEKL. CDR3 length: 15 residues. Written as DNA, the CDR3 is TGCGCCAGCAGCCAAGCCTGGTTCGAATTTGACGAGCAGTACTTC. Its translation: CASSQAWFEFDEQYF.

The chain employs TRBV6-1 and TRBJ1-2, with D perhaps TRBD1 (6 bases). Germline assignment: CDR1 MNHNS and CDR2 SASEGT. V lost 0 bases to trimming and J lost 3 bases, with 14 bases between them. CDR3 length: 16 amino acids. CDR3 DNA sequence: TGTGCCAGCAGTGAAGCGACAGGTTCGGTTGACTATGGCTACACCTTC. Protein product: CASSEATGSVDYGYTF.

The V gene is TRBV27, the J gene TRBJ1-6, with D perhaps TRBD1 (5 bases). Germline V lookup: CDR1 MNHEY, CDR2 SMNVEV (reference sequence). The ends were cut back, 1 base at V and 7 bases at J, with 11 bases in the middle. CDR3 length: 15 amino acids. The CDR3 is CASSLLVGPNSPLHF. In DNA form, the CDR3 reads TGTGCCAGCAGTTTATTAGTGGGACCCAATTCACCCCTCCACTTT.

This clonotype was found a few times. The chain joins TRBV7-2 to TRBJ2-5; TRBD2 aligns across 10 bases. Germline CDR1 is SGHTA and CDR2 is FQGNSA. V gave up 8 bases and J gave up 5 bases; unmatched junction bases: 11. The CDR3 has 15 residues. The CDR3 region has the DNA TGTGCCAGCTGGACAGCGGGGGGGCTCGGGGAGACCCAGTACTTC. It yields the protein CASWTAGGLGETQYF.

The rearrangement joins TRBV18 to TRBJ2-1; D possibly matches TRBD1 or TRBD2 (5 bases each). The assigned J gene may be wrong: the sequence end matches TRBJ2-7 better. The CDR3 is 15 amino acids. CDR1 KGHSH and CDR2 LQKENI come from the germline V gene. DNA of the CDR3: TGTGCCAGCTCACCTGGGACGGCATCCTACAATGAGCAGTACTTC. The encoded protein is CASSPGTASYNEQYF.

The V and J genes are TRBV13 and TRBJ2-7; D call uncertain. Germline V gene lookup returns CDR1 PRHDT and CDR2 FYEKMQ (reference sequence). CDR3 length equals 16 residues. V lost 1 base and J 1 base, leaving 14 bases between the germline ends. The CDR3 loop reads CASSLARSSPSYEQYF. In DNA form, the CDR3 reads TGTGCCAGCAGCTTAGCGCGAAGCTCCCCATCCTACGAGCAGTACTTC.

Notes on this clonotype: Mismatch with germline at one junction end may stem from a read error. This chain connects TRBV7-9 to TRBJ2-1; D may be TRBD2 (5 bases). Germline lookup yields CDR1 SEHNR and CDR2 FQNEAQ (reference sequence). The CDR3 runs 14 residues. The CDR3 region is CASSPGLAYTERFF. In DNA form, the CDR3 reads TGTGCCAGCAGTCCCGGACTGGCTTACACTGAGCGGTTCTTC. The full variable domain, rest sourced from reference TRBV7-9 and TRBJ2-1, is DTGVSQNPRHKITKRGQNVTFRCDPISEHNRLYWYRQTLGQGPEFLTYFQNEAQLEKSRLLSDRFSAERPKGSFSTLEIQRTEQGDSAMYLCASSPGLAYTERFFGPGTRLTVL.

The V and J genes are TRBV6-1 and TRBJ2-7; possible D gene TRBD1, 6 bases. V lost 5 bases and J lost 6, with 11 bases in between. The CDR3 is 12 residues long. Germline lookup yields CDR1 MNHNS and CDR2 SASEGT. The CDR3 region has the DNA TGTGCCAGCAGTCCGGGACACCGCGAGCAGTACTTC. Its translation: CASSPGHREQYF.

V is TRBV5-1 and J is TRBJ2-1; 7 bases align to TRBD1. Germline V gives CDR1 SGHRS, CDR2 YFSETQ. The CDR3 sequence is 16 residues long. V was clipped by 0 bases and J by 3 bases; unmatched bases: 6. The CDR3 coding sequence is TGCGCCAGCAGCTTGGAGACAGGGTTTGGCTACAATGAGCAGTTCTTC. It yields the protein CASSLETGFGYNEQFF.

The chain uses TRBV7-2 and TRBJ1-5; 8 bases align to TRBD1. The J segment lost 6 bases and the V segment lost 5 bases, leaving 6 bases of the junction unmatched. Germline loops: CDR1 SGHTA, CDR2 FQGNSA. This CDR3 spans 14 amino acids. The CDR3 DNA follows: TGTGCCAGCAGCCGGACAGGGTTTAGTCAGCCCCAGCATTTT. It translates to CASSRTGFSQPQHF.

The V gene is TRBV5-5, the J gene TRBJ2-5; D perhaps matches TRBD1 (6 bases). Trimming removed 4 bases from V and 3 bases from J, with 13 bases in between. The germline CDR1 and CDR2 sequences are SGHKS and YYEKEE (reference sequence). This CDR3 region has 14 residues. The CDR3 spells CASSGRAGEETQYF. Written as DNA, the CDR3 is TGTGCCAGCAGCGGGCGGGCAGGGGAAGAGACCCAGTACTTC. Looking up the rest from reference TRBV5-5 and TRBJ2-5 gives the full variable domain: DAGVTQSPTHLIKTRGQQVTLRCSPISGHKSVSWYQQVLGQGPQFIFQYYEKEERGRGNFPDRFSARQFPNYSSELNVNALLLGDSALYLCASSGRAGEETQYFGPGTRLLVL.

A few counts support this clonotype. The chain combines TRBV6-1 with TRBJ2-2; the match to TRBD2 covers 8 bases. CDR3 length equals 16 residues. CDR1 is MNHNS, CDR2 SASEGT, per germline. Unmatched junction bases numbered 6, after V lost 0 bases and J lost 6 bases. The CDR3 reads CASSEAFGRAAGELFF. In DNA form, the CDR3 reads TGTGCCAGCAGTGAAGCATTCGGGAGGGCCGCCGGGGAGCTGTTTTTT.

This clonotype was detected a few times. The chain has TRBV5-1 and TRBJ2-7, with D unclear. The CDR3 runs 14 residues. Germline values: CDR1 SGHRS, CDR2 YFSETQ. V was trimmed by 3 bases and J by 1 base, leaving 11 bases between them. This CDR3 reads CASSSEHPSYEQYF. CDR3 DNA sequence: TGCGCCAGCAGCTCCGAGCATCCTTCCTACGAGCAGTACTTC. Complete variable domain (other parts from reference TRBV5-1 and TRBJ2-7): KAGVTQTPRYLIKTRGQQVTLSCSPISGHRSVSWYQQTPGQGLQFLFEYFSETQRNKGNFPGRFSGRQFSNSRSEMNVSTLELGDSALYLCASSSEHPSYEQYFGPGTRLTVT.

This chain connects TRBV11-2 to TRBJ1-4; no reliable D call. CDR3 length equals 13 residues. Germline-derived CDR1 and CDR2 are SGHAT and FQNNGV. The V end was cut by 5 bases, the J end by 8 bases, with 12 bases between. The CDR3, as DNA: TGTGCCAGCAGCCCCGGGTCGTTCGAAAAACTGTTTTTT. Translation: CASSPGSFEKLFF.